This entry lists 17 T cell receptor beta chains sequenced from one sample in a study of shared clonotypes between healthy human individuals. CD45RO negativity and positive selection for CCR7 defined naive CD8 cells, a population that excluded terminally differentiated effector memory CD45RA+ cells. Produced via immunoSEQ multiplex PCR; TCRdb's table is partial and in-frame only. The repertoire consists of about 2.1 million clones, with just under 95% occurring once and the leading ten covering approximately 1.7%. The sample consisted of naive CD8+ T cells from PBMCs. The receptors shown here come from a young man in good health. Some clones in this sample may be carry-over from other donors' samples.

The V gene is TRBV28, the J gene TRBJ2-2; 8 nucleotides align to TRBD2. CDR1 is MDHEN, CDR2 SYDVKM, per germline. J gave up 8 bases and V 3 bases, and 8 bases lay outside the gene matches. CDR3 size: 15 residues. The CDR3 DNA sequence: TGTGCCAGCAGTTTTATACGCCAGCGGGAGGGGGAGCTGTTTTTT. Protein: CASSFIRQREGELFF.

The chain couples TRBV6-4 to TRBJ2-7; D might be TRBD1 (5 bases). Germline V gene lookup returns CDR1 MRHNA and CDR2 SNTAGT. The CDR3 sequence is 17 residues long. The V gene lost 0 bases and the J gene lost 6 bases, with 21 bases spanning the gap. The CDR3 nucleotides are TGTGCCAGCAGTGACTCGCAAGGGGATACTGTGAACTCCGAGCAGTACTTC. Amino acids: CASSDSQGDTVNSEQYF.

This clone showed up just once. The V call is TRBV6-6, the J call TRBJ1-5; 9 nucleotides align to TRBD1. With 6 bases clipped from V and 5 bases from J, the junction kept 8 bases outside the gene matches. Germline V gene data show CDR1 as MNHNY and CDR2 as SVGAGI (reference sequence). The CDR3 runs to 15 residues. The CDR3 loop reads CASRSRDRDHQPQHF. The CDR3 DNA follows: TGTGCCAGCAGATCCCGGGACAGGGACCATCAGCCCCAGCATTTT.

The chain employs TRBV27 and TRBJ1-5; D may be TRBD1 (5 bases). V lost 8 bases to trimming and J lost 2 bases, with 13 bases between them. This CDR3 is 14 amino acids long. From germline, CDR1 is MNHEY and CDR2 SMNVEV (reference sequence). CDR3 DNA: TGTGCCAGCCGCCAAGGAGGGGGCAATCAGCCCCAGCATTTT. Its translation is CASRQGGGNQPQHF.

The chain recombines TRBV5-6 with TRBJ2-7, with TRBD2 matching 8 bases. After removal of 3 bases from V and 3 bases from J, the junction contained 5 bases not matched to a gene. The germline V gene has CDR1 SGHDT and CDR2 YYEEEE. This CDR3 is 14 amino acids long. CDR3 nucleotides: TGTGCCAGCAGCTCAGGACTAGCAGACTACGAGCAGTACTTC. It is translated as CASSSGLADYEQYF.

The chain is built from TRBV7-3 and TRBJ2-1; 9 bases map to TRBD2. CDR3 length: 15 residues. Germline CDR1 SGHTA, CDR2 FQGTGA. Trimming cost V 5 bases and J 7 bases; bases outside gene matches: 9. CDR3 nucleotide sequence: TGTGCCAGCAGCCCGGGACTAGCTTCCGGAAATGAGCAGTTCTTC. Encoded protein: CASSPGLASGNEQFF. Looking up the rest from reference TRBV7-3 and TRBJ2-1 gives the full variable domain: GAGVSQTPSNKVTEKGKYVELRCDPISGHTALYWYRQSLGQGPEFLIYFQGTGAADDSGLPNDRFFAVRPEGSVSTLKIQRTERGDSAVYLCASSPGLASGNEQFFGPGTRLTVL.

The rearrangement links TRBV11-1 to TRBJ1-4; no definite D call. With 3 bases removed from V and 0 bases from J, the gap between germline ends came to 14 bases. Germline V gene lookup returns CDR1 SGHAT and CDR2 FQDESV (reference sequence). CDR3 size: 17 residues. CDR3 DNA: TGTGCCAGCAGCTTGAACGACTTGTACGCAACTAATGAAAAACTGTTTTTT. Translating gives CASSLNDLYATNEKLFF.

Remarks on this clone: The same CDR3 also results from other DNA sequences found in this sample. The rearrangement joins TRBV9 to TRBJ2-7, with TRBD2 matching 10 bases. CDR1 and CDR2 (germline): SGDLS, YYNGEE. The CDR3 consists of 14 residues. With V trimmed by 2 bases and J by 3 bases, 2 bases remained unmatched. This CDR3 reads CASSVASGSYEQYF. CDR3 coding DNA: TGTGCCAGCAGCGTCGCTAGCGGGAGCTACGAGCAGTACTTC.

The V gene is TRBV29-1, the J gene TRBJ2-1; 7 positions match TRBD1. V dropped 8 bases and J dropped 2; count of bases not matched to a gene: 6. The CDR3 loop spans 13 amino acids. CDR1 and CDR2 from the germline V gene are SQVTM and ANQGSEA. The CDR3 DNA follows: TGCAGCTCAAGTGGGACAGCCTACAATGAGCAGTTCTTC. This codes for CSSSGTAYNEQFF.

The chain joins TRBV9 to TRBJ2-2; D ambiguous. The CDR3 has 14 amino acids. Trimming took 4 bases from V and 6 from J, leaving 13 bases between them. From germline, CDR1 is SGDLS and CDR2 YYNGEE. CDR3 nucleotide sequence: TGTGCCAGCAGCCCTCCTAGGGTAGCCGGGGAGCTGTTTTTT. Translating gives CASSPPRVAGELFF.

In DNA form, the CDR3 reads TGTGCCAGCAGCTTAAGGGGGACAGGGATATTCATTCAGTACTTC. Translated: CASSLRGTGIFIQYF. The gene calls are TRBV11-2 and TRBJ2-4; 9 positions agree with TRBD1. Germline V gene sequence: CDR1 SGHAT, CDR2 FQNNGV. V shed 2 bases and J 9 bases; nucleotides not matched to a gene: 8. CDR3 length: 15 residues.

This chain's CDR3 is CASSAGQIYEQYF. The CDR3 DNA reads TGTGCCAGCAGTGCCGGACAGATTTACGAGCAGTACTTC. V is TRBV27 and J is TRBJ2-7, with D perhaps TRBD1 (6 bases). Deletions cut 5 bases from V and 4 bases from J, with 12 bases between. CDR3 size: 13 residues. Germline V gene sequence: CDR1 MNHEY, CDR2 SMNVEV (reference sequence).

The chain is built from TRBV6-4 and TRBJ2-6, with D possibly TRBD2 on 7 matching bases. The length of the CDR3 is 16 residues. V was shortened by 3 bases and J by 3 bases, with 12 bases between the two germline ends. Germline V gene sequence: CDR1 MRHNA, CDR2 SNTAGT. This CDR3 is CASSERGAVGANVLTF. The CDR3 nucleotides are TGTGCCAGCAGTGAACGGGGGGCCGTTGGGGCCAACGTCCTGACTTTC.

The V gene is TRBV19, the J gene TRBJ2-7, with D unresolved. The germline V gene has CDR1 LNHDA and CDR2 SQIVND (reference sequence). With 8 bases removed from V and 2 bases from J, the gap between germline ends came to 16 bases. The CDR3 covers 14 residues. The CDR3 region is CASAEGGGPYEQYF. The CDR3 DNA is TGTGCCAGTGCAGAAGGTGGCGGCCCCTACGAGCAGTACTTC. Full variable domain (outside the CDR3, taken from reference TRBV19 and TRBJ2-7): DGGITQSPKYLFRKEGQNVTLSCEQNLNHDAMYWYRQDPGQGLRLIYYSQIVNDFQKGDIAEGYSVSREKKESFPLTVTSAQKNPTAFYLCASAEGGGPYEQYFGPGTRLTVT.

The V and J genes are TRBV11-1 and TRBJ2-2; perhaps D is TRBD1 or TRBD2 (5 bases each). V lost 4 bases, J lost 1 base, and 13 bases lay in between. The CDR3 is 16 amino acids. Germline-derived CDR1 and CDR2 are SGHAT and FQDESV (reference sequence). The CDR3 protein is CASSYLRGLNTGELFF. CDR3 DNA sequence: TGTGCCAGCAGCTACCTCCGGGGCCTGAACACCGGGGAGCTGTTTTTT.

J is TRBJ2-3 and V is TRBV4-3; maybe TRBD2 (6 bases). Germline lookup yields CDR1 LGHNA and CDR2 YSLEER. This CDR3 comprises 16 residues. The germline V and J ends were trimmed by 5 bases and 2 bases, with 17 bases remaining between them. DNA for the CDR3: TGCGCCAGCAGCGTCAGCAGCGGGTTTTCCACAGATACGCAGTATTTT. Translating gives CASSVSSGFSTDTQYF.

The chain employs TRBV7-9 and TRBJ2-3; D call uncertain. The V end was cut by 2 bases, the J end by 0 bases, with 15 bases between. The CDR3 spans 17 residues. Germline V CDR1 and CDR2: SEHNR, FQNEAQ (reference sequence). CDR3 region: CASSLSSGSTSTDTQYF. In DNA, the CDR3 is TGTGCCAGCAGCTTAAGTTCAGGCTCGACTAGCACAGATACGCAGTATTTT.